This T cell receptor beta chain emerged from a study of T cell responses to AZD1222 COVID-19 vaccine. Findings of the study overall: Once two AZD1222 doses were given, Spike-specific TCR breadth and depth went up. The reported proportion of spike-specific TCRs targeting unmutated variant regions was nearly half. White British people made up most donors, females outnumbered males, and clonal diversity was possibly underestimated.

V lost 0 bases, J lost 8 bases, and 14 bases lay in between. The CDR3 totals 14 residues. In germline, CDR1 is SGDLS, CDR2 YYNGEE. Comments on this clone: As yet, its antigen is unknown.

TCRdb's copy holds only in-frame clones and misses some; the assay was immunoSEQ multiplex PCR. Of around 110,000 clones in the sample, about 90% were seen once. The sequencing here drew on peripheral blood, taken on day 0 of AZD1222 vaccination. The J gene is TRBJ1-2, the V gene TRBV9; a possible D gene is TRBD1 (5 bases). This TCR came from an adult in good health. Here the CDR3 reads CASSVDEGFDGYTF. CDR3 sequence (DNA): TGTGCCAGCAGCGTAGATGAGGGGTTCGACGGCTACACCTTC.